Sequencing of this T cell receptor beta chain was carried out in a study of cytomegalovirus exposure and HLA in healthy donors. Study details: Early release data held 75 million to 90 million unique TCRs from HLA-typed donors.

Researchers ran the PCR with 60 Vbeta and 13 Jbeta primers. Using immunoSEQ multiplex PCR, the repertoire was profiled, and TCRdb retains in-frame clones only, with some absent. The sample includes around 230,000 clones, 82% of them seen just once. This clone was detected only once. The CDR3 spans 15 residues. V was cut by 3 bases and J by 5 bases, with 16 bases left in between. Germline values: CDR1 KGHSH, CDR2 LQKENI. The sample taken for sequencing was PBMCs. The TCR was taken from a middle-aged man in good health and CMV-seropositive. The J gene is TRBJ1-2, the V gene TRBV18, with D tentatively TRBD1 (6 bases). The CDR3: CASSPRTEAPYGYTF. The CDR3 DNA reads as TGTGCCAGCTCACCCCGGACAGAAGCCCCATATGGCTACACCTTC.